The entry below describes one T cell receptor (beta chain). What antigen it recognizes has not been identified. One base away there is no much larger clone; base qualities are not given. The sample carries other DNA sequences with the same CDR3. This sample stems from a study of cytomegalovirus exposure and HLA in healthy donors (dated by TCRdb to the late 2010s). About the full investigation: According to an earlier analysis of a few hundred of the donors, about 170 million T cells yielded 95 million to 140 million unique TCR beta sequences and 276 Gb of sequence data. Donor age, sex, ethnicity and CMV serostatus were collected together with the repertoire data. An early release that covered fewer than 800 HLA-typed donors contained approximately 320 gigabases of sequencing data and around 80 million unique TCR sequences. All discovery cohort repertoires had been generated on a single sequencing platform. The study was designed to test whether signatures of past pathogen exposure could be identified by cataloging public T cell receptors. Roughly 5 DR-DQ haplotypes were handled as single units for association and clustering, since linkage in the cohort was strong. A later genetic analysis took genome-wide SNP genotypes for about three fifths of the 666 donors and used that subset as a discovery cohort. HLA typing covered class I and class II loci at four-digit resolution. Among the approximately 400 genotyped donors, around 79% belonged to the genetic ancestry cluster associated with self-reported Caucasian donors. The T cell repertoires of roughly 660 subjects were profiled by immunosequencing and related to cytomegalovirus serostatus. Across about 380 genotyped donors of the cohort, an average of roughly 230,000 unique TCR beta nucleotide sequences per donor were sequenced, and roughly a sixth of those sequences were non-productive. In a later analysis, previously published TCR beta repertoires from 670 or so donors were re-analyzed and high-resolution HLA genotyping was added so that TCR occurrence patterns could be studied. Typing coverage differed by locus: A, B, C, DRB1 and DQB1 were typed in about 620-640 donors, DQA1 in approximately 520, DPA1 in some 570, and DPB1 in 400 to 480. An earlier analysis of a few hundred of the donors applied high-throughput TCR beta sequencing to assess whether each TCR beta V gene segment acted as functional or pseudogenic. Rather than using new phenotypic data, the later analysis identified candidate immune exposures from TCR beta sequences and from how often those sequences occurred across donors. Besides the first cohort of around 670 subjects, a separate validation cohort made up of some 110 different subjects was used. High-throughput TCR immunosequencing, statistical association of individual TCRs with disease status, and machine learning were combined to predict cytomegalovirus infection status.

General conclusions and limits of the study: In a later genetic analysis, fewer N-insertions in productive TCRs were reported among donors in an Asian-associated ancestry cluster than the roughly 700-donor mean. V-gene and J-gene trimming of TCR beta chains was associated with a missense DCLRE1C variant in a later genetic analysis, and the association was replicated in an independent cohort. A total of fewer than 200 TCR beta chains were listed by the study as associated with cytomegalovirus. Because HLA typing was missing for some donors at each locus, association tests included only the typed subset. The presence/absence analyses assumed that sequencing depth was roughly uniform across donors, and that assumption may not be true. In a later analysis, TCR association rates were found to vary across HLA loci, with the most associated TCRs seen for DRB1 alleles and the fewest for HLA-C alleles. A further reported finding was that TCR beta sequences accurately predicted the HLA-A and HLA-B alleles for most subjects in the first cohort. An earlier analysis of several hundred of the donors showed that most TCR beta V segments appeared in productive rearrangements either about 87% or about 30% of the time, which broadly matched IMGT annotations. CMV serostatus was the only immune exposure information available for the cohort. Correlated functional status among segregating V segments might be attributable to linkage disequilibrium, but an unknown experimental factor could not be ruled out. Several of the top co-occurrence clusters appeared to be linked to parvovirus B19, influenza, CMV and Epstein-Barr virus, according to a later analysis. The 87-base-pair reads could not distinguish some IMGT-functional V segments, including TRBV6-2 and TRBV6-3, so those segments were excluded. Because counts were too low, approximately 18 rarely observed V segments, including chromosome 9 orphons, were excluded from the earlier analysis of 587 of the donors. A cluster of highly shared sequence variants was judged likely to represent a technical artifact of the sequencing pipeline. The classifier was reported to diagnose cytomegalovirus status with high specificity and sensitivity in both the original and validation cohorts. Most CMV-associated TCR beta chains appeared to be HLA-restricted in a later analysis, and the HLA associations seemed to be driven largely by CMV exposure. Only TCR beta chains were sequenced in this cohort, and the absence of alpha or paired-chain data limited detectable features. At a false discovery rate of 0.05, a later analysis linked 15,000 to 20,000 TCR beta sequences to specific HLA alleles. Strong co-occurrence of HLA alleles, especially DR and DQ, made assigning TCR associations to individual alleles difficult. Most TCR sequences were seen in very few donors, while some public TCRs were found in many individuals. A few of the identified cytomegalovirus-associated TCR beta chains were confirmed in vitro to be specific for cytomegalovirus antigens. According to the authors, the approach could potentially be generalized to other disease states and immunological phenotypes. Compared with equally common non-associated chains, HLA-associated TCR beta chains in a later analysis were more clonally expanded and had lower generation probabilities.

Library method: the immunoSEQ multiplex PCR assay. The multiplex PCR relied on a mix of 60 forward primers for TCR Vbeta segments and 13 reverse primers for TCR Jbeta segments. The CDR3 region of rearranged TCR beta genes was amplified from genomic DNA by a multiplex PCR assay. The amplified TCR beta libraries were sequenced on the Illumina HiSeq System as 87-base-pair reads. The authors processed their data as follows. In a later analysis, approximately 74 million unique TCR beta chains were counted across the 690 or so repertoires, and around 11 million of these chains were shared by at least two donors. To remove PCR and sequencing errors, raw reads were error-corrected and collapsed into unique sequences using a nearest-neighbor algorithm that merged closely related sequences. CDR3 sequences were aligned to IMGT reference sequences to assign V, D and J gene segments. For a sequence to be retained, a match of at least six nucleotides to both a V gene segment and a J gene segment was required. A rearrangement counted as productive if the CDR3 had no stop codons and remained in frame with V and J, and every other rearrangement counted as non-productive. Following IMGT convention, CDR3 was defined as the stretch from the second conserved V-encoded cysteine to the conserved J-encoded phenylalanine. Sequences without an unambiguous match to a single V gene segment were excluded from the earlier analysis of approximately 600 of the donors. An earlier analysis of approximately 590 of the donors classified V segments as functional when productive rearrangements were above 56.7% and as segregating when the standard deviation between donors was above 5%. To diagnose cytomegalovirus status from the catalog of TCR beta chain sequences, a statistical classification framework was built. In a later analysis, TCR nucleotide sequences were compared against IMGT/GENE-DB human TR gene sequences so that V and J genes could be assigned. A later analysis assigned CDR3 sequences and most-parsimonious VDJ recombination scenarios with the TCRdist pipeline. In a later analysis, every TCR beta chain was defined by the combination of its CDR3 amino acid sequence and its V-gene family, and reads without a unique V-gene family were dropped. As a way to deal with suspected cross-contamination and a sequencing artifact, a later analysis dropped 450 to 600 nucleotide sequences that were highly shared and had low generation probability. In a later analysis, a clonal expansion index was calculated for each public chain from normalized within-repertoire ranks of inferred template counts. In a later analysis, generation probabilities were computed with a VDJ recombination model fitted to out-of-frame rearrangements, and the resulting probabilities were checked against IGoR. In a later analysis, hypergeometric tests were used to score TCR-TCR, TCR-HLA and TCR-CMV co-occurrence, with a repertoire-size bias correction applied to TCR pairs. False discovery rates were estimated in a later analysis by permuting HLA or CMV assignments 20 times. In a later analysis, co-occurring TCRs were grouped using DBSCAN, with TCRdist sequence similarity added in when clustering inside HLA-allele-positive subsets. For co-occurrence clustering, repertoires with fewer than 30,000 or more than 120,000 public chains were excluded, along with roughly 5 repertoires with anomalous nucleotide sharing. TCRdb took this table from immuneACCESS and kept in-frame rearrangements with V and J called. Such tables lack part of the clones; where checked against another copy, unresolved V genes explain under half of the gap, and the rest is unexplained. The D gene and trimming were derived from the DNA, and the V and J assignments and clone size from that table. The sample table records approximately 130,000 clones; 65% to 85% of these occur just once. 0.95% to 1.5% of the sample belongs to the ten largest clones.

The CDR3 spans 15 residues, from the cysteine through the phenylalanine. The DNA shown is the 45-base CDR3, in frame from base 1. Trimmed from V: 7 bases; trimmed from J: 4 bases; junction bases lacking a gene match: 4. The germline V gene yields SNHLY for CDR1 and FYNNEI for CDR2. The cohort comprised 670 or so healthy bone marrow donors. At the time of sampling, all cohort members were nominally healthy, though unrecorded immune exposures were likely present. The donor was CMV seronegative and was included in the group of a few hundred seronegative cohort members. A peripheral blood sample was provided by each donor, and peripheral blood mononuclear cells were used for TCR beta sequencing. Genomic DNA extraction from the blood cell samples was performed with the Qiagen DNeasy Blood Extraction Kit.

The sequence is built from TRBV2 and TRBJ2-2, with 12 middle bases fitting TRBD1. The clonotype originates from a man between 50 and 59 years old in good health and CMV-seronegative. The sequenced material came from PBMCs. Here is the DNA: TGTGCCAGCACCGGGACAGGGGGCATCACCGGGGAGCTGTTTTTT. The encoded protein is CASTGTGGITGELFF.